This passage covers 19 T cell receptor beta chains from one sample sequenced in a study of human T cells and chemical hapten exposure. TCRdb independently ran MiXCR on the RACE reads; one entry per CDR3 protein. The sample has some 89,000 distinct CDR3 sequences, around 25% seen once; the top ten hold about 9.3%. Documented time point: patch test 3, about 24 weeks after DPC sensitization. As for treatment: therapeutic diphenylcyclopropenone sensitization with weekly scalp DPC. The sample here was whole blood, taken in connection with sensitization to the hapten diphenylcyclopropenone (DPC). All receptors come from a man aged 40-49 years with alopecia areata. Some clones in this sample may be carry-over from other donors' samples.

V gene TRBV30 combines with J gene TRBJ2-2, with D perhaps matching TRBD2 (5 bases). V was cut by 4 bases and J by 8 bases, with 17 bases left in between. The CDR3 is made up of 14 amino acids. CDR1 and CDR2 (germline): GTSNPN, SVGIG (reference sequence). The CDR3 here is CAWTLPAGGGELFF. The CDR3 DNA is TGTGCCTGGACCCTCCCCGCAGGCGGGGGGGAGCTGTTTTTT.

The chain employs TRBV4-1 and TRBJ2-1; D unresolved. This CDR3 spans 14 amino acids. The germline V gene encodes CDR1 MGHRA and CDR2 YSYEKL. Trimming took off 4 bases at V and 10 bases at J, with 17 bases between the two ends. The CDR3 reads CASSLQEGLEEQFF. The CDR3 DNA follows: TGCGCCAGCAGCCTGCAGGAAGGGTTGGAGGAGCAGTTCTTC.

This clonotype was picked up a small number of times. V and J are TRBV20-1 and TRBJ2-1; D not resolved. Trimming cost V 1 base and J 5 bases, with 6 bases left between them. The CDR3 length is 12 residues. Looked up from germline, CDR1 is DFQATT and CDR2 is SNEGSKA (reference sequence). The CDR3, as DNA: TGCAGTGCTAGAGGGGGAAACAATGAGCAGTTCTTC. Protein sequence: CSARGGNNEQFF.

This clonotype was detected only a few times. The chain recombines TRBV20-1 with TRBJ1-1; tentatively, D is TRBD1 (5 bases). Germline V CDR1 and CDR2: DFQATT, SNEGSKA (reference sequence). The CDR3 has 14 residues. V gave up 6 bases and J gave up 2 bases, with 16 bases separating them. The CDR3 sequence: CSAPNGRVNTEAFF. In nucleotides, the CDR3 is TGCAGTGCGCCGAACGGCAGGGTCAACACTGAAGCTTTCTTT.

The chain employs TRBV18 and TRBJ2-3; 10 bases align to TRBD2. This CDR3 has 16 residues. V lost 0 bases to trimming and J lost 4 bases; unmatched junction nucleotides: 4. CDR1 is KGHSH and CDR2 is LQKENI in the germline V gene. CDR3 in amino acids: CASSPPLLAGSDTQYF. In DNA, the CDR3 is TGTGCCAGCTCACCACCGCTACTAGCGGGATCAGATACGCAGTATTTT.

The sample holds one count of this clonotype. This sequence joins TRBV28 and TRBJ1-5, with 9 bases identical to TRBD1. The germline V gene has CDR1 MDHEN and CDR2 SYDVKM. The junction had 13 bases not matched to a gene; V was cut back by 6 bases and J by 1 base. This CDR3 region has 18 residues. The CDR3 here is CASRRPGQGSRSNQPQHF. DNA of the CDR3: TGTGCCAGCAGACGACCGGGACAGGGATCTAGAAGCAATCAGCCCCAGCATTTT.

The chain recombines TRBV29-1 with TRBJ1-5; TRBD1 agrees at 7 bases. V dropped 2 bases and J dropped 4; count of bases not matched to a gene: 8. This CDR3 contains 15 residues. The V gene's germline CDR1 is SQVTM and CDR2 ANQGSEA. In DNA form, the CDR3 reads TGCAGCGTTGAATTCACGGGACAGCCAAATCAGCCCCAGCATTTT. Encoded protein: CSVEFTGQPNQPQHF.

V gene TRBV9 combines with J gene TRBJ1-5; TRBD1 agrees at 11 bases. Looked up from germline, CDR1 is SGDLS and CDR2 is YYNGEE. The CDR3 contains 18 residues. Trimming removed 3 bases from V and 0 bases from J; junction bases left unmatched: 8. The CDR3 protein is CASSEDRGLGYSNQPQHF. CDR3 nucleotide sequence: TGTGCCAGCAGCGAGGACAGGGGGCTAGGTTATAGCAATCAGCCCCAGCATTTT.

This clonotype has more than one count but fewer than ten. The chain uses TRBV7-9 and TRBJ1-5, with 7 bases lining up with TRBD1. The CDR3 has 12 amino acids. Trimming cost V 8 bases and J 3 bases; bases outside gene matches: 1. Looked up from germline, CDR1 is SEHNR and CDR2 is FQNEAQ (reference sequence). CDR3 nucleotide sequence: TGTGCCAGCGGACAGGACAATCAGCCCCAGCATTTT. Translating gives CASGQDNQPQHF.

This chain uses TRBV7-8 with TRBJ2-2, with D possibly TRBD1 on 6 matching bases. Germline values: CDR1 SGHVS, CDR2 FQNEAQ. V lost 5 bases, J lost 2 bases, and 15 bases lay in between. CDR3 length equals 16 residues. Written as DNA, the CDR3 is TGTGCCAGCAGCCACACGGGGACACCTAACACCGGGGAGCTGTTTTTT. It is translated as CASSHTGTPNTGELFF. The full variable domain, completed using reference TRBV7-8 and TRBJ2-2, is GAGVSQSPRYKVAKRGQDVALRCDPISGHVSLFWYQQALGQGPEFLTYFQNEAQLDKSGLPSDRFFAERPEGSVSTLKIQRTQQEDSAVYLCASSHTGTPNTGELFFGEGSRLTVL.

The V and J genes are TRBV3-1 and TRBJ1-1; TRBD1 is a possible D gene (5 bases). The CDR3 has 11 residues. V was clipped by 8 bases and J by 3 bases, with 7 bases between them. Per the germline V gene, CDR1 is LGHDT and CDR2 is YNNKEL (reference sequence). Here the CDR3 DNA reads TGTGCCAGCGGGACCCACACTGAAGCTTTCTTT. It encodes CASGTHTEAFF.

This chain uses TRBV12-3 or TRBV12-4 with TRBJ2-7; 13 bases are shared with TRBD2. With 0 bases clipped from V and 3 bases from J, the junction kept 14 bases outside the gene matches. The CDR3 is 20 residues long. The CDR3 loop reads CASSLALRGLAGNSFYEQYF. The DNA for the CDR3 is TGTGCCAGCAGTTTAGCGCTTCGGGGACTAGCGGGAAATAGCTTCTACGAGCAGTACTTC.

This clonotype showed up just a few times. The CDR3 coding sequence is TGCGCCAGCAGCTTCCCGCTAGCGGGACCAGATACGCAGTATTTT. This encodes CASSFPLAGPDTQYF. The chain joins TRBV5-1 to TRBJ2-3, with 9 bases that match TRBD2. The CDR3 consists of 15 residues. The J segment lost 4 bases and the V segment lost 2 bases, leaving 5 bases of the junction unmatched. CDR1 and CDR2 from the germline V gene are SGHRS and YFSETQ.

The chain combines TRBV3-1 with TRBJ2-1, with a possible D match to TRBD1 (5 bases). The V end lost 4 bases, the J end lost 5 bases, and 18 bases lay between the germline ends. The CDR3 is 16 amino acids. Germline V gives CDR1 LGHDT, CDR2 YNNKEL (reference sequence). The CDR3, as DNA: TGTGCCAGCAGCCGTTACAGGACCCATGATGACAATGAGCAGTTCTTC. Encoded protein: CASSRYRTHDDNEQFF.

This clonotype has only a few counts. This chain joins TRBV12-3 or TRBV12-4 and TRBJ2-3; D remains unclear. The CDR3 spans 15 residues. Trimming removed 0 bases at V and 0 bases at J, with 7 bases between. The chain's CDR3 is CASSLADYSTDTQYF. In DNA form, the CDR3 reads TGTGCCAGCAGTTTAGCGGATTATAGCACAGATACGCAGTATTTT.

The rearrangement joins TRBV20-1 to TRBJ2-7, with 11 bases matching TRBD1. V lost 6 bases and J lost 4; bases outside the gene matches: 5. Germline CDR1 reads DFQATT; CDR2 reads SNEGSKA (reference sequence). The CDR3 totals 13 residues. The CDR3 protein is CSARDRGAYEQYF. The CDR3 region has the DNA TGCAGTGCCAGGGACAGGGGGGCGTACGAGCAGTACTTC.

This clonotype has just a few counts. The rearrangement links TRBV18 to TRBJ2-2, with TRBD2 identical over 8 bases. This CDR3 has 15 amino acids. The V segment lost 2 bases and the J segment 6 bases; nucleotides outside the gene matches: 5. CDR1 is KGHSH, CDR2 LQKENI, per germline. The chain's CDR3 is CASSPSTGGSGELFF. CDR3 nucleotides: TGTGCCAGCTCACCATCGACGGGAGGGTCCGGGGAGCTGTTTTTT.

The chain has TRBV29-1 and TRBJ2-7; D is ambiguous. Germline CDR1 SQVTM, CDR2 ANQGSEA. Trimming took 3 bases from V and 5 from J, leaving 5 bases between them. This CDR3 spans 10 amino acids. The CDR3: CSVELDEQYF. Written as DNA, the CDR3 is TGCAGCGTTGAGCTAGACGAGCAGTACTTC.

The chain has TRBV29-1 and TRBJ2-5; D uncertain. The CDR3 is made up of 12 amino acids. Germline V gene data show CDR1 as SQVTM and CDR2 as ANQGSEA. V dropped 1 base and J dropped 3 bases, with 6 bases sitting between them. Here the CDR3 DNA reads TGCAGCGTTGAAGGGACCAAAGAGACCCAGTACTTC. Amino acids: CSVEGTKETQYF.